This entry lists 31 T cell receptor beta chains sequenced from one sample in a study of cytomegalovirus exposure and HLA in healthy donors. A multiplex PCR was run with 60 Vbeta primers and 13 Jbeta primers. The assay was immunoSEQ multiplex PCR, and TCRdb's table has in-frame clones only and misses some. This table holds 110,000 to 150,000 clones, approximately 80% found once. Sequencing was carried out using PBMCs. The source of these receptors is a boy younger than 10 in good health and CMV-seronegative.

The chain carries TRBV5-1 and TRBJ2-1; TRBD1 agrees at 8 bases. CDR1 and CDR2 (germline): SGHRS, YFSETQ. This CDR3 comprises 16 residues. V gave up 1 base and J gave up 6 bases; unmatched junction bases: 9. CDR3 nucleotides: TGCGCCAGCAGCTTGATGCCAGGGGGCTGGGGCAATGAGCAGTTCTTC. It is translated as CASSLMPGGWGNEQFF.

J is TRBJ2-1 and V is TRBV10-3, with TRBD2 matching over 7 bases. The CDR3 spans 13 residues. The germline CDR1 and CDR2 sequences are ENHRY and SYGVKD. Unmatched junction bases numbered 3, after V lost 3 bases and J lost 7 bases. The CDR3 here is CAISDQRDNEQFF. CDR3 in DNA: TGTGCCATCAGTGACCAGCGGGATAATGAGCAGTTCTTC.

The chain's CDR3 is CASSFITGGVETQYF. CDR3 coding DNA: TGTGCCAGCAGCTTCATAACAGGGGGCGTAGAGACCCAGTACTTC. This sequence joins TRBV14 and TRBJ2-5, with 9 bases fitting TRBD1. Germline lookup yields CDR1 SGHDN and CDR2 FVKESK. This CDR3 has 15 amino acids. V was pared by 5 bases and J by 4 bases, with 8 bases of the junction left unmatched.

The chain has TRBV2 and TRBJ2-5, with 13 bases fitting TRBD2. CDR1 and CDR2 (germline): SNHLY, FYNNEI. The CDR3 is made up of 16 amino acids. V trimming: 3 bases; J trimming: 1 base; junction bases outside the gene matches: 2. In DNA, the CDR3 is TGTGCCAGCAGTGAGGGGACTAGCGGGACCCAAGAGACCCAGTACTTC. It specifies CASSEGTSGTQETQYF.

The sample holds a few counts of this clone. V is TRBV28 and J is TRBJ1-6; no clear D gene. Germline V gene sequence: CDR1 MDHEN, CDR2 SYDVKM. V was shortened by 2 bases and J by 5 bases, with 10 bases between the two germline ends. CDR3 length: 15 residues. CDR3 sequence: CASSLVVLNNSPLHF. CDR3 nucleotides: TGTGCCAGCAGTTTAGTAGTCTTAAATAATTCACCCCTCCACTTT.

This clone was detected a few times. The rearrangement links TRBV5-4 to TRBJ1-1; D may be TRBD1 (5 bases). This CDR3 has 14 residues. Trimming removed 1 base from V and 5 bases from J, with 12 bases in between. Germline CDR1 and CDR2: SGHNT and YYREEE (reference sequence). The CDR3 sequence: CASSLFGGGTEAFF. The DNA of the CDR3 is TGTGCCAGCAGCTTGTTTGGGGGGGGGACTGAAGCTTTCTTT.

The chain links TRBV4-2 to TRBJ1-5, with D maybe TRBD1 (6 bases). V was pared by 0 bases and J by 6 bases, with 9 bases between. The CDR3 runs 14 residues. Germline V gene sequence: CDR1 LGHNA, CDR2 YNFKEQ. CDR3 DNA sequence: TGTGCCAGCAGCCAAGATTCAGGGGTTCAGCCCCAGCATTTT. Its translation is CASSQDSGVQPQHF.

This chain connects TRBV5-1 to TRBJ2-1; D is perhaps TRBD1 (5 bases). The CDR3 is 16 amino acids. Between the trimmed V and J ends, which lost 1 base and 0 bases, there was a span of 11 bases. Germline assignment: CDR1 SGHRS and CDR2 YFSETQ. In DNA, the CDR3 is TGCGCCAGCAGCTTGAATCAGGGAAGCTCCTACAATGAGCAGTTCTTC. It codes for CASSLNQGSSYNEQFF.

This chain joins TRBV7-2 and TRBJ1-5, with 10 bases identical to TRBD1. The CDR3 has 18 residues. Losses at the gene ends were 0 bases for V and 5 bases for J; bases not matched to a gene: 10. Germline V CDR1 and CDR2: SGHTA, FQGNSA. CDR3 nucleotide sequence: TGTGCCAGCAGCTTAGCCCAGAGGGGACAGGGGCAGGATCAGCCCCAGCATTTT. This translates into CASSLAQRGQGQDQPQHF.

This clone has just a few counts. The rearrangement links TRBV11-2 to TRBJ2-3; TRBD2 matches 8 bases. V lost 2 bases to trimming and J lost 2 bases; unmatched junction nucleotides: 3. This CDR3 has 15 residues. Germline V gives CDR1 SGHAT, CDR2 FQNNGV. Here the CDR3 DNA reads TGTGCCAGCAGCTTACCGGGGGGGACCACAGATACGCAGTATTTT. It translates to CASSLPGGTTDTQYF. Together with reference TRBV11-2 and TRBJ2-3, the CDR3 gives the full variable domain: EAGVAQSPRYKIIEKRQSVAFWCNPISGHATLYWYQQILGQGPKLLIQFQNNGVVDDSQLPKDRFSAERLKGVDSTLKIQPAKLEDSAVYLCASSLPGGTTDTQYFGPGTRLTVL.

The rearrangement joins TRBV6-6 to TRBJ2-5, with a tentative D call TRBD1 (5 bases). Gene TRBJ2-7 matches the end of the DNA better, so the J call may be wrong. The CDR3 covers 15 residues. The germline gives CDR1 MNHNY, CDR2 SVGAGI (reference sequence). The CDR3 sequence: CASRQRGQNAYEQYF. CDR3 in DNA: TGTGCCAGCAGGCAAAGGGGCCAAAACGCCTACGAGCAGTACTTC.

V usage is TRBV4-2 and J usage is TRBJ2-7; 11 nucleotides align to TRBD2. With 3 bases clipped from V and 3 bases from J, the junction kept 10 bases outside the gene matches. The CDR3 covers 17 residues. Germline V CDR1 and CDR2: LGHNA, YNFKEQ. CDR3 region: CASSHPGTSGINYEQYF. The CDR3 nucleotides are TGTGCCAGCAGCCACCCCGGGACTAGCGGAATCAACTACGAGCAGTACTTC.

J is TRBJ2-2 and V is TRBV2; 7 bases agree with TRBD1. The CDR3 is made up of 14 amino acids. V shed 10 bases, J shed 1 base, and the junction held 6 bases outside the gene matches. Germline values: CDR1 SNHLY, CDR2 FYNNEI. CDR3 residues: CAIRDRQNTGELFF. The DNA of the CDR3 is TGTGCCATCCGGGACAGACAGAACACCGGGGAGCTGTTTTTT.

A few counts support this clone. This chain connects TRBV6-1 to TRBJ2-6, with a weak D call TRBD1 (6 bases). This CDR3 comprises 15 residues. The V gene lost 4 bases and the J gene lost 0 bases, with 7 bases spanning the gap. Germline V lookup: CDR1 MNHNS, CDR2 SASEGT. CDR3 protein: CASSGTVSGANVLTF. DNA for the CDR3: TGTGCCAGCAGTGGGACAGTCTCTGGGGCCAACGTCCTGACTTTC.

Written as DNA, the CDR3 is TGCGCCAGCAGCTTGGAAGGGAGCGGCAGTACCTACGAGCAGTACTTC. Its protein product is CASSLEGSGSTYEQYF. The rearrangement uses TRBV5-1 and TRBJ2-7; D perhaps matches TRBD2 (5 bases). Trimming left V 0 bases short and J 2 bases short, with 15 bases between. This CDR3 comprises 16 residues. The germline gives CDR1 SGHRS, CDR2 YFSETQ. Combining the CDR3 with reference TRBV5-1 and TRBJ2-7 gives the whole variable domain KAGVTQTPRYLIKTRGQQVTLSCSPISGHRSVSWYQQTPGQGLQFLFEYFSETQRNKGNFPGRFSGRQFSNSRSEMNVSTLELGDSALYLCASSLEGSGSTYEQYFGPGTRLTVT.

The rearrangement uses TRBV19 and TRBJ1-5; TRBD1 is a possible D gene (6 bases). The CDR3 is made up of 15 amino acids. Trimming stripped 6 bases from V and 4 bases from J, with 16 bases between. Germline values: CDR1 LNHDA, CDR2 SQIVND (reference sequence). CDR3 nucleotides: TGTGCCAGTAGAATTGGGACACACGTAAATCAGCCCCAGCATTTT. Translation: CASRIGTHVNQPQHF.

This chain joins TRBV7-2 and TRBJ2-3, with 8 positions matching TRBD2. CDR3 length: 16 amino acids. Losses at the gene ends were 4 bases for V and 3 bases for J; bases not matched to a gene: 9. CDR1 is SGHTA and CDR2 is FQGNSA in the germline V gene. The CDR3 reads CASSSKDSGKTDTQYF. The CDR3 coding sequence is TGTGCCAGCAGCTCTAAGGATAGCGGGAAGACAGATACGCAGTATTTT.

The gene calls are TRBV7-2 and TRBJ2-1; the D gene is possibly TRBD2 (6 bases). Germline V gene data show CDR1 as SGHTA and CDR2 as FQGNSA. Trimming shortened V by 3 bases and J by 0 bases, and 12 bases separated the two germline ends. The CDR3 has 16 amino acids. The CDR3 sequence is CASSFQSGLSYNEQFF. CDR3 DNA sequence: TGTGCCAGCAGCTTCCAAAGCGGGCTCTCCTACAATGAGCAGTTCTTC.

CDR3 loop: CASSYSLGRGNSPLHF. The CDR3 nucleotides are TGTGCCAGCAGTTACTCGCTGGGCAGGGGTAATTCACCCCTCCACTTT. This chain connects TRBV6-6 to TRBJ1-6, with a possible D match to TRBD1 (6 bases). Trimming shortened V by 0 bases and J by 6 bases, and 12 bases separated the two germline ends. Looked up from germline, CDR1 is MNHNY and CDR2 is SVGAGI (reference sequence). This CDR3 region has 16 residues.

The chain employs TRBV28 and TRBJ2-3; D unclear. The CDR3 loop spans 12 amino acids. From germline, CDR1 is MDHEN and CDR2 SYDVKM. V shed 7 bases and J shed 2 bases, with 7 bases lying between them. The CDR3 sequence is CASNILTDTQYF. In DNA, the CDR3 is TGTGCCAGCAATATTCTCACAGATACGCAGTATTTT.

The V call is TRBV12-5, the J call TRBJ1-1; TRBD1 might be the D (5 bases). The CDR3 runs to 12 residues. Germline values: CDR1 LGHNT, CDR2 FRNRAP. V lost 7 bases, J lost 4 bases, and 10 bases lay in between. The CDR3 DNA is TGTGCTAGTGCTCTTAGGGGCACTGAAGCTTTCTTT. Protein: CASALRGTEAFF.

This chain connects TRBV4-1 to TRBJ2-5; D not certain. The ends were cut back, 1 base at V and 4 bases at J, with 10 bases in the middle. From germline, CDR1 is MGHRA and CDR2 YSYEKL. The CDR3 runs to 14 residues. The chain's CDR3 is CASSQAMIRETQYF. DNA for the CDR3: TGCGCCAGCAGCCAAGCTATGATTCGAGAGACCCAGTACTTC.

J is TRBJ1-2 and V is TRBV6-5, with unresolved D. The CDR3 extends over 14 amino acids. V dropped 7 bases and J dropped 4 bases, with 16 bases sitting between them. Germline CDR1 and CDR2: MNHEY and SVGAGI. Here the CDR3 reads CASTDDKFGYGYTF. The CDR3 DNA follows: TGTGCCAGCACAGACGACAAGTTTGGCTATGGCTACACCTTC.

The genes are TRBV4-2 and TRBJ2-1; D might be TRBD1 (8 bases). Germline V gene data show CDR1 as LGHNA and CDR2 as YNFKEQ. The ends were cut back, 1 base at V and 5 bases at J, with 27 bases in the middle. The CDR3 has 20 amino acids. CDR3 nucleotides: TGTGCCAGCAGCCAAGTCGGGGCGCAATTGCACAGGGGGACTAACAATGAGCAGTTCTTC. Its protein is CASSQVGAQLHRGTNNEQFF.

The chain carries TRBV11-2 and TRBJ2-2, with D possibly matching TRBD2 (5 bases). Trimming stripped 4 bases from V and 3 bases from J, with 21 bases between. This CDR3 comprises 18 residues. From germline, CDR1 is SGHAT and CDR2 FQNNGV. The CDR3 DNA reads TGTGCCAGCAGCTATAATACCGGGCCGCGGGCCGACACCGGGGAGCTGTTTTTT. Translated, it gives CASSYNTGPRADTGELFF.

CDR3 protein: CASSFQALKGNQPQHF. CDR3 bases: TGTGCCAGCAGTTTTCAGGCACTCAAAGGCAATCAGCCCCAGCATTTT. J is TRBJ1-5 and V is TRBV28; D call uncertain. Trimming pared 3 bases from V and 2 bases from J, leaving 14 bases between. CDR3 length: 16 residues. CDR1 and CDR2 (germline): MDHEN, SYDVKM. The full variable domain, completed using reference TRBV28 and TRBJ1-5, is DVKVTQSSRYLVKRTGEKVFLECVQDMDHENMFWYRQDPGLGLRLIYFSYDVKMKEKGDIPEGYSVSREKKERFSLILESASTNQTSMYLCASSFQALKGNQPQHFGDGTRLSIL.

V and J are TRBV10-3 and TRBJ1-2, with D unclear. V lost 2 bases and J lost 1, with 8 bases in between. CDR1 is ENHRY and CDR2 is SYGVKD in the germline V gene. The CDR3 has 14 amino acids. CDR3 bases: TGTGCCATCAGTGAGAAACTCATTAACTATGGCTACACCTTC. Its translation is CAISEKLINYGYTF.

This clone has just one count. The rearrangement uses TRBV7-9 and TRBJ2-7, with 12 bases aligning to TRBD2. The CDR3 runs 17 residues. Germline CDR1 reads SEHNR; CDR2 reads FQNEAQ (reference sequence). The trim removed 1 base at V and 3 bases at J, leaving 7 bases unmatched. The CDR3 nucleotides are TGTGCCAGCAGCTTAGGACTAGCGGGGGACTTGGACTACGAGCAGTACTTC. It is translated as CASSLGLAGDLDYEQYF.

The V gene is TRBV7-2, the J gene TRBJ1-2; 8 bases are shared with TRBD1. Germline V gene sequence: CDR1 SGHTA, CDR2 FQGNSA. The trim removed 5 bases at V and 4 bases at J, leaving 12 bases unmatched. The CDR3 extends over 16 amino acids. The CDR3: CASSPRPTGAPYGYTF. CDR3 DNA sequence: TGTGCCAGCAGCCCCCGCCCGACAGGGGCGCCCTATGGCTACACCTTC. Combining the CDR3 with reference TRBV7-2 and TRBJ1-2 gives the whole variable domain GAGVSQSPSNKVTEKGKDVELRCDPISGHTALYWYRQSLGQGLEFLIYFQGNSAPDKSGLPSDRFSAERTGGSVSTLTIQRTQQEDSAVYLCASSPRPTGAPYGYTFGSGTRLTVV.

V is TRBV14 and J is TRBJ2-5; 10 bases are a match to TRBD1. The germline CDR1 and CDR2 sequences are SGHDN and FVKESK. V shed 0 bases and J 5 bases; nucleotides not matched to a gene: 6. This CDR3 contains 16 residues. CDR3 residues: CASSQDLGQGPETQYF. For the CDR3, the DNA is TGTGCCAGCAGCCAAGATTTGGGACAGGGGCCCGAGACCCAGTACTTC.

The V gene is TRBV5-1, the J gene TRBJ1-6, with 8 nucleotides matching TRBD1. Trimming removed 0 bases from V and 8 bases from J; junction bases left unmatched: 1. Germline V gives CDR1 SGHRS, CDR2 YFSETQ. The CDR3 extends over 14 amino acids. DNA of the CDR3: TGCGCCAGCAGCTTGGGGACAGGGCATTCACCCCTCCACTTT. Translating it yields CASSLGTGHSPLHF.